This TCR beta chain was identified in a study of T-cell reconstitution after alpha-beta-depleted transplantation in children. TCRbeta library construction was performed incorporating unique molecular identifiers. TCRdb fed the PCR reads into MiXCR, producing one record per CDR3 protein. The repertoire has about 830,000 distinct CDR3 sequences, 15% to 20% of them found once; the top ten carry roughly 5%. Trimming took 3 bases from V and 6 from J; bases not matched to a gene: 7. There are 14 residues in the CDR3. Germline assignment: CDR1 SGDLS and CDR2 YYNGEE. The table lists this clonotype with a few counts.

This clonotype originated in a male patient younger than 18 who had a stem cell transplant for acute lymphoblastic leukemia, so the T cells may come from the graft donor. The source was PBMCs, mostly from graft donor cells, collected 360 days after TCRalphabeta/CD19-depleted stem cell transplant. V and J are TRBV9 and TRBJ2-7; TRBD2 agrees at 9 bases. DNA of the CDR3: TGTGCCAGCAGCGCCCCCGGGACTAGCAGCGAGCAGTACTTC. Translation: CASSAPGTSSEQYF.